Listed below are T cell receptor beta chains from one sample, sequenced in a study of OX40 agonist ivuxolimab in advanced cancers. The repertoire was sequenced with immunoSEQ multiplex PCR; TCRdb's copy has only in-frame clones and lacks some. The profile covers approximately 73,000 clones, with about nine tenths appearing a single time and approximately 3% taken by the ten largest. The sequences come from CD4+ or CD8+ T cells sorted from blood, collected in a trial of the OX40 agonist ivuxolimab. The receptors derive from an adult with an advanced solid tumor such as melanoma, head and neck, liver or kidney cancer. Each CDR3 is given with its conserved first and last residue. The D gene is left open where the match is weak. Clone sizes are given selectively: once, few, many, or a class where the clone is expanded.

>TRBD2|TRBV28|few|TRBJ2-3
CASHTGGRKEDTQYF
TGTGCCAGCCACACGGGGGGGCGAAAGGAAGATACGCAGTATTTT
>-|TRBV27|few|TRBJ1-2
CATRNLDGGYTF
TGTGCCACCAGGAATTTGGATGGCGGCTACACCTTC
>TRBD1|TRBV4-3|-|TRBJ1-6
CASRGQGSNSPLHF
TGCGCCAGCCGGGGACAGGGAAGCAATTCACCCCTCCACTTT
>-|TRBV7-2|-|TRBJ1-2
CASSPTGRANYGYTF
TGTGCCAGCAGCCCCACGGGGCGAGCTAACTATGGCTACACCTTC
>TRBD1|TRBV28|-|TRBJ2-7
CASSPQGFVYEQYF
TGTGCCAGCAGTCCACAGGGGTTCGTCTACGAGCAGTACTTC
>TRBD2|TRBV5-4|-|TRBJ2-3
CASSLPTSGEVDTQYF
TGTGCCAGCAGCTTGCCTACGAGCGGGGAGGTAGATACGCAGTATTTT
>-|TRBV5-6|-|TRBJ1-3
CASSLISGRGGNTIYF
TGTGCCAGCAGCTTGATTTCGGGGAGAGGTGGAAACACCATATATTTT
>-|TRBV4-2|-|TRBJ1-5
CASSQGPGGTRQPQHF
TGTGCCAGCAGCCAAGGCCCCGGGGGGACACGACAGCCCCAGCATTTT
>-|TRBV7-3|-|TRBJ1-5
CASSLSREGSNQPQHF
TGTGCCAGCAGCTTAAGCCGCGAGGGTAGCAATCAGCCCCAGCATTTT
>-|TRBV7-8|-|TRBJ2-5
CASSLVGLARAVETQYF
TGTGCCAGCAGCTTAGTCGGTCTGGCAAGGGCAGTCGAGACCCAGTACTTC
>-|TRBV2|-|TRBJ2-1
CASSVSSGGGYNEQFF
TGTGCCAGCAGTGTGTCTTCAGGGGGGGGATACAATGAGCAGTTCTTC
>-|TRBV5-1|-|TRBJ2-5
CASSFEGRETQYF
TGCGCCAGCAGCTTCGAGGGCCGGGAGACCCAGTACTTC
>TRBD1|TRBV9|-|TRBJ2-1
CASSAYGTGVGNEQFF
TGTGCCAGCAGCGCTTATGGGACAGGGGTAGGTAATGAGCAGTTCTTC
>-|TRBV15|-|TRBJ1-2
CATSPTGGANYGYTF
TGTGCCACCAGCCCAACGGGCGGAGCTAACTATGGCTACACCTTC
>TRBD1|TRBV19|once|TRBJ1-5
CASTNRGDGQPQHF
TGTGCCAGTACAAACAGGGGTGATGGTCAGCCCCAGCATTTT
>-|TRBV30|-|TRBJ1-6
CAWSVQEDSPLHF
TGTGCCTGGAGTGTACAGGAAGATTCACCCCTCCACTTT
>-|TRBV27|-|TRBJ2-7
CASSFVQGSEQYF
TGTGCCAGCAGTTTTGTACAGGGAAGCGAGCAGTACTTC
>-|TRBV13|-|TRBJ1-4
CASSFRGSAEKLFF
TGTGCCAGCAGCTTCAGGGGCTCGGCTGAAAAACTGTTTTTT
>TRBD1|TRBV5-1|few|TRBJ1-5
CASSLEGAGYQPQHF
TGCGCCAGCAGCTTGGAGGGGGCCGGATATCAGCCCCAGCATTTT
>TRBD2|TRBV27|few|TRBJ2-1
CASSSTSGVGNEQFF
TGTGCCAGCAGCTCGACTAGCGGGGTGGGTAATGAGCAGTTCTTC
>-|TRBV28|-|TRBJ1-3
CASTSDSRNTIYF
TGTGCCAGCACCTCGGACAGCAGAAACACCATATATTTT
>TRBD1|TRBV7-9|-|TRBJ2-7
CASSPQTGVFEQYF
TGTGCCAGCAGCCCACAGACAGGGGTTTTCGAGCAGTACTTC
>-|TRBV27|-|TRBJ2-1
CASKVTGYNEQFF
TGTGCCAGCAAAGTAACAGGTTACAATGAGCAGTTCTTC
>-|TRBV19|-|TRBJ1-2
CASSANRANYGYTF
TGTGCCAGTAGTGCTAACAGGGCCAACTATGGCTACACCTTC
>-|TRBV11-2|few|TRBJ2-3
CASSPLDGRTDTQYF
TGTGCCAGCAGCCCACTTGATGGGCGCACAGATACGCAGTATTTT
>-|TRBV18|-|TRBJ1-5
CASSPLGDQPQHF
TGTGCCAGCTCACCCCTTGGAGATCAGCCCCAGCATTTT
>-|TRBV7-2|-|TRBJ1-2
CASSLWSPRGTESNYGYTF
TGTGCCAGCAGCTTATGGTCCCCCCGGGGGACTGAGTCTAACTATGGCTACACCTTC
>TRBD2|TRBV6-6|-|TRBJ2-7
CASRIAGGHYEQYF
TGTGCCAGCAGGATAGCGGGGGGGCACTACGAGCAGTACTTC
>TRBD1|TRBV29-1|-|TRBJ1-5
CSVGDRGQNQPQHF
TGCAGCGTGGGGGACAGGGGGCAAAATCAGCCCCAGCATTTT
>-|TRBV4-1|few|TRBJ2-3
CASSQESGTYTQYF
TGCGCCAGCAGCCAAGAATCCGGGACATATACGCAGTATTTT
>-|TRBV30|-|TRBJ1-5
CAWSVGSAQPQHF
TGTGCCTGGAGTGTAGGCAGTGCACAGCCCCAGCATTTT
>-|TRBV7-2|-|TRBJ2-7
CASSLALGEYEQYF
TGTGCCAGCAGCTTAGCCCTCGGGGAGTACGAGCAGTACTTC
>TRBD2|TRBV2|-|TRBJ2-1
CASSGTSGVNEQFF
TGTGCCAGCAGTGGGACTAGCGGGGTCAATGAGCAGTTCTTC
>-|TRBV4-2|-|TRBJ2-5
CASSSLKARKETQYF
TGTGCCAGCAGCTCCCTGAAGGCGCGGAAAGAGACCCAGTACTTC
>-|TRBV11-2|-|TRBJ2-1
CASSLVLSNEQFF
TGTGCCAGCAGCTTAGTACTTTCCAATGAGCAGTTCTTC
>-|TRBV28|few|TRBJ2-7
CASSKQGRAYEQYF
TGTGCCAGCAGCAAGCAGGGGAGGGCCTACGAGCAGTACTTC
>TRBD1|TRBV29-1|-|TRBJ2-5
CSVEISRGLGETQYF
TGCAGCGTTGAAATCTCCAGGGGGCTGGGAGAGACCCAGTACTTC
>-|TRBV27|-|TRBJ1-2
CATKKGNGYGYTF
TGTGCCACCAAAAAAGGGAATGGCTATGGCTACACCTTC
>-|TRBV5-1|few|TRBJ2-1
CASSLSGTATYNEQFF
TGCGCCAGCAGCTTATCCGGGACGGCGACCTACAATGAGCAGTTCTTC
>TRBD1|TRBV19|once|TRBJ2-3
CASSVGQGVDTQYF
TGTGCCAGTAGTGTGGGACAGGGGGTAGATACGCAGTATTTT
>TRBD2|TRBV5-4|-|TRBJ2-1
CASSLDAGGRNEQFF
TGTGCCAGCAGCTTGGATGCGGGGGGGCGAAATGAGCAGTTCTTC
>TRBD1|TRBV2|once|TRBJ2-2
CASTGTGANTGELFF
TGTGCCAGCACCGGGACAGGGGCGAACACCGGGGAGCTGTTTTTT
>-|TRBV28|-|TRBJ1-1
CASSPPGETNTEAFF
TGTGCCAGCAGCCCCCCCGGAGAGACGAACACTGAAGCTTTCTTT
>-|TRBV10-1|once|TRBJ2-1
CASSEFRRSSYNEQFF
TGCGCCAGCAGTGAGTTTCGACGGAGCTCCTACAATGAGCAGTTCTTC
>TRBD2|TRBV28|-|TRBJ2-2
CASSLRLAGFVGELFF
TGTGCCAGCAGTCTTCGACTAGCGGGGTTCGTCGGGGAGCTGTTTTTT
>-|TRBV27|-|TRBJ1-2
CASSRRQTYGYTF
TGTGCCAGCAGTCGCAGGCAAACCTATGGCTACACCTTC
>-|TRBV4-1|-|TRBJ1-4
CASSQVGEKLFF
TGCGCCAGCAGCCAAGTAGGGGAAAAACTGTTTTTT
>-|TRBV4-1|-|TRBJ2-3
CASSQDQLGDTQYF
TGCGCCAGCAGCCAAGACCAGCTTGGCGATACGCAGTATTTT
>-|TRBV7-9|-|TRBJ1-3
CASSRPGFGNTIYF
TGTGCCAGCAGCCGCCCCGGATTTGGAAACACCATATATTTT
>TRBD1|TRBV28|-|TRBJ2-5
CASSLGGLYQETQYF
TGTGCCAGCAGCTTAGGGGGCTTGTACCAAGAGACCCAGTACTTC
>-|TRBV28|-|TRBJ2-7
CASSLFSGSREQYF
TGTGCCAGCAGTTTATTCTCGGGGAGTCGCGAGCAGTACTTC
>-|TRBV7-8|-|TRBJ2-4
CASSPHRVGAKNIQYF
TGTGCCAGCAGCCCGCACCGTGTTGGGGCCAAAAACATTCAGTACTTC
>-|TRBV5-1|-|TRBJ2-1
CASSFPGREVQFF
TGCGCCAGCAGCTTTCCGGGACGAGAAGTGCAGTTCTTC
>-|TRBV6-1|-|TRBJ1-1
CASSVQGMGTEAFF
TGTGCCAGCAGTGTTCAGGGGATGGGCACTGAAGCTTTCTTT
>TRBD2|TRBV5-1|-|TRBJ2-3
CASSLALAGTDTQYF
TGCGCCAGCAGCTTGGCACTAGCGGGGACAGATACGCAGTATTTT
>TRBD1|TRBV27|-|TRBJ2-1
CASSLQGGLLSEQFF
TGTGCCAGCAGTCTACAGGGGGGACTCCTTAGTGAGCAGTTCTTC
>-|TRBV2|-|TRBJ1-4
CASSPLSGHGNEKLFF
TGTGCCAGCAGCCCACTCTCGGGACACGGTAATGAAAAACTGTTTTTT